The 3 T cell receptor beta chains presented below share a single source sample, sequenced in a study of blood T cells in healthy people across ages. Alongside a J-beta primer mix, a sample-barcoded 5' primer served in a second PCR lasting roughly 7 to 11 cycles. From the 5' RACE reads, TCRdb called clonotypes with MiXCR, one entry per CDR3 protein. The data contain around 1,500,000 distinct CDR3 sequences, about 30% of them singletons. The sequencing sample was made of blood. The receptors originated from a woman between 25 and 40 years old in good health.

The V gene is TRBV28, the J gene TRBJ1-2; D is unclear. In germline, CDR1 is MDHEN, CDR2 SYDVKM. The CDR3 is 13 amino acids. With 6 bases removed from V and 6 bases from J, the gap between germline ends came to 14 bases. The CDR3 region has the DNA TGTGCCAGCAGCCTCCAGCGGGCTAATGGCTACACCTTC. It specifies CASSLQRANGYTF.

With regard to this clonotype: The junction departs from germline at one end; a sequencing error may be responsible. This rearrangement joins TRBV28 to TRBJ2-2; 8 bases are a match to TRBD2. This CDR3 spans 15 amino acids. Per germline, CDR1 MDHEN and CDR2 SYDVKM. This chain's CDR3 is CAGSAGGLNTGELFF. The CDR3 DNA is TGTGCCGGCAGCGCGGGGGGATTGAACACCGGGGAGCTGTTTTTT.

As regards this clonotype: The junction differs from germline at one of its ends, possibly a read error. The V gene is TRBV20-1, the J gene TRBJ2-1, with 9 nucleotides matching TRBD2. CDR1 and CDR2 from the germline V gene are DFQATT and SNEGSKA (reference sequence). The CDR3 loop spans 17 amino acids. This CDR3 reads CSARDAAGGLSSNEQFF. The CDR3 DNA sequence: TGCAGTGCTAGAGATGCGGCGGGGGGGCTGTCCTCCAATGAGCAGTTCTTC.